Listed below are T cell receptor beta chains from one sample, sequenced in a study of shared clonotypes between healthy human individuals. TCRdb keeps only in-frame clones here, not all; method: immunoSEQ multiplex PCR. The sample holds fewer than 1 million clones, approximately 97% seen once. Sequenced sample: naive CD8+ T cells sorted from blood. These receptors were collected from a man aged 25-45 years in good health. Each CDR3 is given with its conserved first and last residue. The D gene is left open where the match is weak. Clone size is shown for a subset of rows, as once, few, many or a class of expanded clone.

d_call clone_size j_call v_call cdr3_nt cdr3_aa
. . TRBJ2-1 TRBV6-5 TGTGCCAGCAGTTACTCGAGTTCCGGGTTACACAATGAGCAGTTCTTC CASSYSSSGLHNEQFF
. . TRBJ2-7 TRBV13 TGTGCCAGCAGCTCAGTCCTCGGGACGAATTACGAGCAGTACTTC CASSSVLGTNYEQYF
. once TRBJ2-1 TRBV27 TGTGCCAGCAGGTACGGAGTAGGTGAGCAGTTCTTC CASRYGVGEQFF
TRBD2 . TRBJ2-2 TRBV27 TGTGCCAGCAGGTTGACTAGCGGCTACACCGGGGAGCTGTTTTTT CASRLTSGYTGELFF
. . TRBJ2-1 TRBV27 TGTGCCAGCAGTTTATCCCCCGACAATGAGCAGTTCTTC CASSLSPDNEQFF
. . TRBJ2-2 TRBV11-3 TGTGCCAGCAGCCCCCGGGGGACCGGGGAGCTGTTTTTT CASSPRGTGELFF
TRBD1 . TRBJ2-5 TRBV18 TGTGCCAGCGCACGGGACAGGAGACAAGAGACCCAGTACTTC CASARDRRQETQYF
TRBD2 . TRBJ2-3 TRBV28 TGTGCCAGCCTTGGGACTAGCGGGAGATACACAGATACGCAGTATTTT CASLGTSGRYTDTQYF
TRBD1 . TRBJ2-7 TRBV6-1 TGTGCCAGCAGTGTGGGACAGTCATACGAGCAGTACTTC CASSVGQSYEQYF
. . TRBJ2-1 TRBV27 TGTGCCAGCAGTTTGAGTGAGCTGTACAATGAGCAGTTCTTC CASSLSELYNEQFF
TRBD1 . TRBJ2-7 TRBV6-5 TGTGCCAGCAGCAGACAGGGCCCCTACGAGCAGTACTTC CASSRQGPYEQYF
. . TRBJ1-2 TRBV6-4 TGTGCCAGCAGTGTCGTGGCAGACCCTAACTATGGCTACACCTTC CASSVVADPNYGYTF
. . TRBJ1-5 TRBV4-1 TGCGCCAGCAGCCAAGAGGACAGCCTTAGCAATCAGCCCCAGCATTTT CASSQEDSLSNQPQHF
. . TRBJ2-6 TRBV29-1 TGCAGCGTTGTGGGGGGCCCTGGGGCCAACGTCCTGACTTTC CSVVGGPGANVLTF
TRBD2 . TRBJ2-1 TRBV5-1 TGCGCCAGCAGCTTTTTACCGGGACTAGCGGACAATGAGCAGTTCTTC CASSFLPGLADNEQFF
TRBD2 . TRBJ2-7 TRBV29-1 TGCAGCGTTGGGGGACTAGCGGGAGCCCACGGTGGTGAGCAGTACTTC CSVGGLAGAHGGEQYF
TRBD2 . TRBJ2-1 TRBV5-1 TGCGCCAGCAGCTACAGACTAGCGGGAGAAGAGCAGTTCTTC CASSYRLAGEEQFF
. . TRBJ2-7 TRBV7-9 TGTGCCAGCAGCTTTAGACTCGAGGGTTACGAGCAGTACTTC CASSFRLEGYEQYF
TRBD1 once TRBJ2-7 TRBV6-6 TGTGCCAGCAGTTACCCACGGGGACAGGGGGACTACGAGCAGTACTTC CASSYPRGQGDYEQYF
. . TRBJ2-3 TRBV4-2 TGTGCCAGCAGCCTCCTCCCCCTATCCGGGGGCAGCACAGATACGCAGTATTTT CASSLLPLSGGSTDTQYF
TRBD2 . TRBJ2-1 TRBV7-2 TGTGCCAGCAGCTTTGGGGAGAGCGGGGATGAGCAGTTCTTC CASSFGESGDEQFF
TRBD1 . TRBJ1-1 TRBV7-9 TGTGCCAGCAGCCGGGGAATGACAGGGGGCGGCCCTAACACTGAAGCTTTCTTT CASSRGMTGGGPNTEAFF
. . TRBJ2-7 TRBV4-1 TGCGCCAGCAGCCAAGAGAGTGGCAGACGAAACTACGAGCAGTACTTC CASSQESGRRNYEQYF
TRBD1 once TRBJ1-5 TRBV27 TGTGCCAGCAGTTTAAGAAGGGGGCCGGAGCCCCAGCATTTT CASSLRRGPEPQHF
TRBD1 . TRBJ2-6 TRBV9 TGTGCCAGCAGCCCAGGGCTCGACAGGGCTGGGGCCAACGTCCTGACTTTC CASSPGLDRAGANVLTF